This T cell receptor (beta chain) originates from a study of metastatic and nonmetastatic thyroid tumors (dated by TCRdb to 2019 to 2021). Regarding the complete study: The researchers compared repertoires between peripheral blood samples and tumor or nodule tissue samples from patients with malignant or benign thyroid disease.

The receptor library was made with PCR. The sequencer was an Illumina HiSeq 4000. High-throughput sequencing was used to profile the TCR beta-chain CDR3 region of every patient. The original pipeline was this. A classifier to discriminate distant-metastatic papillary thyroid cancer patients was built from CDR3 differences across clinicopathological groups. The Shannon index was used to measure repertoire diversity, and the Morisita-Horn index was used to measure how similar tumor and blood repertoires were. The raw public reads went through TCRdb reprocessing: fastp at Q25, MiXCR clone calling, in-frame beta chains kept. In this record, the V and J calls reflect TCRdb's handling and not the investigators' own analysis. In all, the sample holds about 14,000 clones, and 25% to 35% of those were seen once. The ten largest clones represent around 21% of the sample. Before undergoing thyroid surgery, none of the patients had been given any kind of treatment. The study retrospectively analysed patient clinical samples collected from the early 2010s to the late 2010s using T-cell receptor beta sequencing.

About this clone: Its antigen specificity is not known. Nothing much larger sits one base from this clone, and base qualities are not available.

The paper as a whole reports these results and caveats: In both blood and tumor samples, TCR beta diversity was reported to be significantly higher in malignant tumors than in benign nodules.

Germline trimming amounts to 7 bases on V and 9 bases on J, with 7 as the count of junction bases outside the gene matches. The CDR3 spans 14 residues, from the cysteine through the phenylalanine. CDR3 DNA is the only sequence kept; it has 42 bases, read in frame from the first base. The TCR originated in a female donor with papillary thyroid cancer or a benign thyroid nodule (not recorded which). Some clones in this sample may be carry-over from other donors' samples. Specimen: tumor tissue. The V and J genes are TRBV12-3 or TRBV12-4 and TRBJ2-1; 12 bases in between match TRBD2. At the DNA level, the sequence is TGTGCCAGCAACCTAGCGGGGGGGCGATTTGAGCAGTTCTTC. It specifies CASNLAGGRFEQFF.